These T cell receptor beta chains were read from a single sample in a study of radiation and T cells in renal cell carcinoma. Profiling relied on immunoSEQ multiplex PCR, and the TCRdb table lists in-frame clones only, not all of them. The sample shows some 120,000 clones, 82% of them seen only once. The sample consisted of blood, taken from a patient whose treatment included radiotherapy and nephrectomy. Receptors were obtained from a woman aged 55-70 years with renal cell carcinoma. Both conserved end residues are trimmed from each CDR3. Each record gives: clone size, V gene, J gene, CDR3 protein. Rows may omit the clone size; those that give it use once, few, many or a size class.

once	TRBV7-9	TRBJ2-5	ASSPGTDQETQY
NA	TRBV6-5	TRBJ1-5	ASSSDVNQPQH
NA	TRBV29-1	TRBJ1-2	SVERGFYGYT
NA	TRBV19	TRBJ1-2	ASTDDSTKSYGYT
NA	TRBV19	TRBJ2-3	ASSMPRRGIRTDTQY
NA	TRBV4-3	TRBJ2-1	ASSQDLLGNEQF
many	TRBV5-1	TRBJ2-2	ASSLRLGTGELF
NA	TRBV27	TRBJ2-7	ASSLGRAAYEQY
NA	TRBV6-6	TRBJ1-2	ASSYSTGVGYT
NA	TRBV6-5	TRBJ1-6	ASQLASSYNSPLH
NA	TRBV7-3	TRBJ2-5	ASSLSGGRETQY
NA	TRBV6-6	TRBJ2-1	ASSFSRGPSYNEQF
NA	TRBV7-9	TRBJ1-4	ASSSGQFDAEKLF
NA	TRBV5-4	TRBJ1-4	ASRTGGGDEKLF
once	TRBV6-5	TRBJ2-7	ASSYAVGVASEQY
few	TRBV4-1	TRBJ2-2	ASSQAGTTNTGELF
NA	TRBV27	TRBJ1-5	ASSFKAGNQPQH